This T cell receptor (beta chain) was retrieved from a study of human T cells and chemical hapten exposure. Study-wide background: Patch tests delivered 0.01% DPC to the upper back and were evaluated at 6 days. Findings and caveats of the study: Patch test score was positively correlated with the counts of PT1 expanded TCRs.

This clonotype was seen repeatedly, ten times or more. Its target is not known. TCRdb used MiXCR to reprocess the RACE reads, holding one entry per CDR3 protein. The data contain 95,000 to 150,000 distinct CDR3 sequences, approximately 10% of them singletons. This sample's time point: patch test 3, about 24 weeks after DPC sensitization. Treatment in this sample: therapeutic diphenylcyclopropenone sensitization with weekly scalp DPC. CDR1 is DFQATT and CDR2 is SNEGSKA in the germline V gene (reference sequence). This CDR3 contains 15 residues. Trimming took off 0 bases at V and 3 bases at J, with 15 bases between the two ends.

This chain links TRBV20-1 with TRBJ2-7; D unclear. The source of this sequence is a woman aged 45-65 years with alopecia areata. Some clones in this sample may be carry-over from other donors' samples. Specimen: whole blood, collected in connection with sensitization to the hapten diphenylcyclopropenone (DPC). The CDR3 nucleotides read TGCAGTGCTAGAGATCGGAAAAAGCAGATCTACGAGCAGTACTTC. Translated: CSARDRKKQIYEQYF.